This T cell receptor (beta chain) is from a study of CD8+ T cells in alopecia areata. Extraction and reverse transcription of RNA yielded cDNA as the sequencing template. The method was immunoSEQ multiplex PCR; TCRdb's version includes in-frame clones alone and lacks a portion of them. The top ten hold almost 30% of the sample, which has 90,000 to 150,000 clones, less than 75% seen once. The CDR3 is 13 amino acids. Per germline, CDR1 LNHNV and CDR2 YYDKDF (reference sequence). Indicated treatment: oral pan-JAK inhibitor, 5-10 mg twice daily. Alopecia areata patients provided lesional scalp punch biopsies and peripheral blood, both collected for the study.

The chain recombines TRBV15 with TRBJ2-5, with D unclear. The last part of the DNA fits TRBJ2-7 better; the J call may be wrong. The sequence derives from a human donor with alopecia areata. This specimen consisted of CD8+ T cells sorted from blood, obtained at week 4, from a patient treated with tofacitinib. This CDR3 is CATSRVGQLEQYF. Written as DNA, the CDR3 is TGTGCCACCAGCAGAGTAGGGCAGCTCGAGCAGTACTTC.